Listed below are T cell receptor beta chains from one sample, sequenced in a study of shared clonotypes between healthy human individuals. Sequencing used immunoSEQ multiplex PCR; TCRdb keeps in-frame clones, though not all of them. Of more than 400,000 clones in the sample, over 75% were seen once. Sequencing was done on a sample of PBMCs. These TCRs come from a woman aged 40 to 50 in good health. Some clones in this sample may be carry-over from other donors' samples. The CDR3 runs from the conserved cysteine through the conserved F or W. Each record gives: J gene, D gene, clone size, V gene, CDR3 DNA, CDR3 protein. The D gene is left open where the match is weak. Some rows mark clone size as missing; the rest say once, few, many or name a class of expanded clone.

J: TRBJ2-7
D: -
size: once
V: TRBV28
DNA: TGTGCCAGCAACGAGAGGAGGGCGACAGGTTTGTACGAGCAGTACTTC
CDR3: CASNERRATGLYEQYF

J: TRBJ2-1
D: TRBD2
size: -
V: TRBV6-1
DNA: TGTGCCAGCAGAGAACGTGGTAGCGGGAGGGGGGATGAGCAGTTCTTC
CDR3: CASRERGSGRGDEQFF

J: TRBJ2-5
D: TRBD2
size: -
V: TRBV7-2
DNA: TGTGCCAGCAGCTTACTAGCGGGGGAGCAAGAGACCCAGTACTTC
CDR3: CASSLLAGEQETQYF

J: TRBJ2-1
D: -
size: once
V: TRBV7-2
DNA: TGTGCCAGCAGCTTAGCGAACTACAATGAGCAGTTCTTC
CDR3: CASSLANYNEQFF

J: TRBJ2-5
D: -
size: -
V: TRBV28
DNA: TGTGCCAGCAGTCCCACGTTCGACCAAGAGACCCAGTACTTC
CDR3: CASSPTFDQETQYF

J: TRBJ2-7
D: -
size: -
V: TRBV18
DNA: TGTGCCAGCTCACCACGACCACAGGGAGACTACGAGCAGTACTTC
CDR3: CASSPRPQGDYEQYF

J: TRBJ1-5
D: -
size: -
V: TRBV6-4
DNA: TGTGCCAGCAGTGACGGACGGCCCCGACAGCCCCAGCATTTT
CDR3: CASSDGRPRQPQHF

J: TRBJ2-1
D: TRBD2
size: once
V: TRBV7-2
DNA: TGTGCCAGCAGCACGGGAGGACCGAAGCAGTTCTTC
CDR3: CASSTGGPKQFF

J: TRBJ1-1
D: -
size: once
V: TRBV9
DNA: TGTGCCAGCAGCGTTAGTGGAGGCACTGAAGCTTTCTTT
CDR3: CASSVSGGTEAFF

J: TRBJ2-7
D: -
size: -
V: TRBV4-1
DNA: TGCGCCAGCAGCCAAAGGAGAAGCTCCTACGAGCAGTACTTC
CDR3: CASSQRRSSYEQYF

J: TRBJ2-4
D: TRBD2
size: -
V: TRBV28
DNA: TGTGCCAGCAGTTCGCCGGGACTAGCCTCCATTCAGTACTTC
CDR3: CASSSPGLASIQYF

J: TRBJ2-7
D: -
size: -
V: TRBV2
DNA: TGTGCCAGCAGGAGATTTGGGTACGAGCAGTACTTC
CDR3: CASRRFGYEQYF

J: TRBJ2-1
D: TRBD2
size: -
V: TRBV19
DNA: TGTGCCAGTAGTACACCGACTAGCGGATACAATGAGCAGTTCTTC
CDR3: CASSTPTSGYNEQFF

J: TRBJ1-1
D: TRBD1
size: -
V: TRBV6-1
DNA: TGTGCCAGCAGTCGGGACAGGCAAAACACTGAAGCTTTCTTT
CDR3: CASSRDRQNTEAFF

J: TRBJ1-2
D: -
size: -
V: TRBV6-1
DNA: TGTGCCAGCAGTGTAGTAACCGGGACGGCAGGCTACTATGGCTACACCTTC
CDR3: CASSVVTGTAGYYGYTF

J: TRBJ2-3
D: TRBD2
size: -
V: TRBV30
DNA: TGTGCCTGGAGGCCGGGACTAGCGGGAACAGATACGCAGTATTTT
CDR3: CAWRPGLAGTDTQYF

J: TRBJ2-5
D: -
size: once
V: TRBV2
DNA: TGTGCCAGCAGGGACTCCAGGACCCAGTACTTC
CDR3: CASRDSRTQYF

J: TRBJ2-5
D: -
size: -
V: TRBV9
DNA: TGTGCCAGCAGCGTGTCGGGAGAGACCCAGTACTTC
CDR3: CASSVSGETQYF

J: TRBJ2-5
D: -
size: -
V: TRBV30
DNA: TGTGCCTGGAGTCGGGGTGGGAGGTCCCAAGAGACCCAGTACTTC
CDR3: CAWSRGGRSQETQYF

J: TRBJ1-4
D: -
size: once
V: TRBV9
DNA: TGTGCCAGCAGCTCGAGGACAGCAACTAATGAAAAACTGTTTTTT
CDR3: CASSSRTATNEKLFF

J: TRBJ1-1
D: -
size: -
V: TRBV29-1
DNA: TGCAGCGTTAGTGGACAGCCGAACACTGAAGCTTTCTTT
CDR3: CSVSGQPNTEAFF

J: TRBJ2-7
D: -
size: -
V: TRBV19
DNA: TGTGCCAGTACCCAGAGGGGGACGTCCTACGAGCAGTACTTC
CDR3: CASTQRGTSYEQYF

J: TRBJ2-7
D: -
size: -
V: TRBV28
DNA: TGTGCCAGCAGTTTCGGAAACCTGGACAGCTCCTACGAGCAGTACTTC
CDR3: CASSFGNLDSSYEQYF